Presented here are 8 T cell receptor beta chains from one specimen sequenced in a study of neoadjuvant nivolumab and ipilimumab in lung cancer. Method: immunoSEQ multiplex PCR; TCRdb's copy keeps in-frame clones and lacks some. The data show about 38,000 clones, 75% to 90% seen once. Sequences were derived from peripheral blood, sampled before neoadjuvant nivolumab, alone or with ipilimumab. These receptor sequences come from an adult with non-small cell lung cancer.

The chain employs TRBV5-1 and TRBJ1-4; D ambiguous. Germline V gene lookup returns CDR1 SGHRS and CDR2 YFSETQ. The CDR3 length is 13 residues. Trimming cost V 0 bases and J 6 bases, with 6 bases left between them. As DNA, the CDR3 is TGCGCCAGCAGCTTGGCCCCGGATGAAAAACTGTTTTTT. Its protein product is CASSLAPDEKLFF.

This clone was picked up one time. The chain carries TRBV7-3 and TRBJ2-1; a possible D gene is TRBD1 (5 bases). The CDR3 extends over 14 amino acids. Germline-derived CDR1 and CDR2 are SGHTA and FQGTGA. The V and J ends lost 5 bases and 0 bases respectively, with 8 bases between them. CDR3 DNA: TGTGCCAGCAGCCCAGGGTACTCCTACAATGAGCAGTTCTTC. This encodes CASSPGYSYNEQFF.

V and J are TRBV10-1 and TRBJ2-1; D might be TRBD1 (6 bases). The CDR3 totals 14 residues. In germline, CDR1 is WNHNN, CDR2 SYGVQD (reference sequence). The germline V and J ends were trimmed by 5 bases and 3 bases, with 11 bases remaining between them. Here the CDR3 reads CASSLAGDYNEQFF. Written as DNA, the CDR3 is TGCGCCAGCAGTTTGGCAGGGGACTACAATGAGCAGTTCTTC.

The chain employs TRBV15 and TRBJ1-1; 12 nucleotides agree with TRBD1. Germline trimming cut 3 bases from V and 7 bases from J; bases unmatched to any gene: 9. This CDR3 has 16 residues. The germline V gene has CDR1 LNHNV and CDR2 YYDKDF (reference sequence). CDR3 in amino acids: CATSRDPGQGANEAFF. CDR3 sequence (DNA): TGTGCCACCAGCAGGGATCCGGGACAGGGGGCTAATGAAGCTTTCTTT.

This clone was observed a few times. The chain combines TRBV5-4 with TRBJ2-2, with 14 bases aligning to TRBD2. This CDR3 has 17 amino acids. V lost 5 bases and J lost 2; bases outside the gene matches: 5. Germline loops: CDR1 SGHNT, CDR2 YYREEE (reference sequence). CDR3 sequence: CASRPGLAGGNTGELFF. The CDR3, as DNA: TGTGCCAGCAGACCTGGACTAGCGGGAGGTAACACCGGGGAGCTGTTTTTT.

The chain couples TRBV2 to TRBJ2-7, with no clear D. This CDR3 comprises 13 residues. V gave up 6 bases and J gave up 6 bases, with 15 bases separating them. CDR1 is SNHLY, CDR2 FYNNEI, per germline. The CDR3 DNA follows: TGTGCCAGCAGATCCGGATTCCTAGGCGAGCAGTACTTC. Translation gives CASRSGFLGEQYF.

This rearrangement joins TRBV9 to TRBJ2-3; no reliable D call. The V and J ends lost 0 bases and 2 bases respectively, with 10 bases between them. CDR3 length: 15 amino acids. Germline V gene data show CDR1 as SGDLS and CDR2 as YYNGEE. The CDR3 sequence is CASSVASEITDTQYF. The CDR3, as DNA: TGTGCCAGCAGCGTAGCCAGCGAGATCACAGATACGCAGTATTTT.

This chain links TRBV30 with TRBJ2-3; tentatively, D is TRBD1 or TRBD2 (6 bases each). Germline assignment: CDR1 GTSNPN and CDR2 SVGIG (reference sequence). Trimming removed 5 bases from V and 2 bases from J, with 14 bases in between. The CDR3 extends over 14 amino acids. Here the CDR3 reads CAWEAWGATDTQYF. The DNA of the CDR3 is TGTGCCTGGGAGGCGTGGGGGGCCACAGATACGCAGTATTTT.